These 27 T cell receptor beta chains were all obtained from the same sample, sequenced in a study of cytomegalovirus exposure and HLA in healthy donors. The PCR employed 60 Vbeta primers together with 13 Jbeta primers. Repertoires were generated with immunoSEQ multiplex PCR, while TCRdb's copy carries only in-frame clones and drops some. The repertoire holds 150,000 to 200,000 clones, approximately 80% seen once, with more than 8% in the top ten. The sample was PBMCs. The receptors here all came from a male donor in good health and CMV-seropositive.

The CDR3 nucleotides read TGTGCCAGCAGTGAAAACCACCGCGGGAACACTGAAGCTTTCTTT. It codes for CASSENHRGNTEAFF. The chain carries TRBV2 and TRBJ1-1, with D unresolved. The CDR3 runs to 15 residues. The V gene lost 2 bases and the J gene lost 1 base, with 11 bases spanning the gap. Germline loops: CDR1 SNHLY, CDR2 FYNNEI.

A single count supports this clone. This sequence joins TRBV7-9 and TRBJ1-1; D call uncertain. The germline gives CDR1 SEHNR, CDR2 FQNEAQ (reference sequence). V was trimmed by 7 bases and J by 3 bases, leaving 6 bases between them. CDR3 size: 11 residues. CDR3 sequence: CASISDTEAFF. For the CDR3, the DNA is TGTGCCAGCATATCGGACACTGAAGCTTTCTTT.

In nucleotides, the CDR3 is TGTGCCAGCAGCCGCGCACTCAACAATGAGCAGTTCTTC. Protein product: CASSRALNNEQFF. V and J are TRBV9 and TRBJ2-1; no reliable D call. V was pared by 4 bases and J by 5 bases, with 10 bases between. The CDR3 sequence is 13 residues long. The germline V gene encodes CDR1 SGDLS and CDR2 YYNGEE.

This chain joins TRBV19 and TRBJ1-4, with D perhaps matching TRBD1 (6 bases). Germline assignment: CDR1 LNHDA and CDR2 SQIVND (reference sequence). V was trimmed by 4 bases and J by 8 bases, leaving 14 bases between them. The CDR3 runs 14 residues. In DNA, the CDR3 is TGTGCCAGTAGTAGTACAGGGTTTCGAGAAAAACTGTTTTTT. It specifies CASSSTGFREKLFF.

The chain links TRBV10-1 to TRBJ2-7; maybe TRBD2 (5 bases). The CDR3 is 13 residues long. Trimming took off 4 bases at V and 3 bases at J, with 10 bases between the two ends. Germline CDR1 and CDR2: WNHNN and SYGVQD (reference sequence). The CDR3 loop is CASSAGVNYEQYF. The CDR3 nucleotides read TGCGCCAGCAGTGCCGGGGTTAACTACGAGCAGTACTTC.

A single count supports this clone. The chain's CDR3 is CASRAFSGANVLTF. The CDR3, as DNA: TGTGCCAGCAGAGCCTTCTCTGGGGCCAACGTCCTGACTTTC. The V and J genes are TRBV2 and TRBJ2-6; D unclear. Germline values: CDR1 SNHLY, CDR2 FYNNEI. The CDR3 has 14 residues. The V gene lost 6 bases and the J gene lost 0 bases, with 6 bases spanning the gap.

CDR3 protein: CASSFLGGSNSPLHF. The CDR3 DNA reads TGTGCCAGCAGTTTCTTAGGAGGGTCCAATTCACCCCTCCACTTT. V usage is TRBV6-5 and J usage is TRBJ1-6; D not certain. Germline values: CDR1 MNHEY, CDR2 SVGAGI. The CDR3 loop spans 15 amino acids. V was trimmed by 4 bases and J by 7 bases, leaving 14 bases between them.

The V and J genes are TRBV30 and TRBJ1-1, with 9 bases lining up with TRBD1. V gave up 3 bases and J gave up 3 bases; unmatched junction bases: 5. Germline V gene lookup returns CDR1 GTSNPN and CDR2 SVGIG (reference sequence). CDR3 length: 14 amino acids. CDR3: CAWRNRGLYTEAFF. In DNA, the CDR3 is TGTGCCTGGAGAAACAGGGGGCTGTACACTGAAGCTTTCTTT. Filled out from reference TRBV30 and TRBJ1-1, the complete variable domain reads SQTIHQWPATLVQPVGSPLSLECTVEGTSNPNLYWYRQAAGRGLQLLFYSVGIGQISSEVPQNLSASRPQDRQFILSSKKLLLSDSGFYLCAWRNRGLYTEAFFGQGTRLTVV.

The V and J genes are TRBV27 and TRBJ1-1, with D perhaps TRBD1 (5 bases). The length of the CDR3 is 15 residues. Germline CDR1 is MNHEY and CDR2 is SMNVEV (reference sequence). Trimming took 7 bases from V and 5 from J, leaving 20 bases between them. The CDR3 DNA sequence: TGTGCCAGCACCCGGGACTCCCAGGGAATAACTGAAGCTTTCTTT. It is translated as CASTRDSQGITEAFF.

This clone was detected a few times. The rearrangement joins TRBV18 to TRBJ1-5; TRBD1 might be the D (5 bases). Deletions cut 1 base from V and 2 bases from J, with 9 bases between. The CDR3 totals 15 residues. The germline V gene has CDR1 KGHSH and CDR2 LQKENI. Here the CDR3 DNA reads TGTGCCAGCTCACCACAGGGGAAAGGCAATCAGCCCCAGCATTTT. It yields the protein CASSPQGKGNQPQHF.

The chain links TRBV4-1 to TRBJ2-3; 8 positions match TRBD1. The CDR3 consists of 14 residues. With V trimmed by 3 bases and J by 3 bases, 2 bases remained unmatched. Germline V gene lookup returns CDR1 MGHRA and CDR2 YSYEKL. The CDR3 DNA sequence: TGCGCCAGCAGCCAGGACAGGGAAACAGATACGCAGTATTTT. Protein product: CASSQDRETDTQYF.

This chain uses TRBV9 with TRBJ1-2; 9 bases line up with TRBD1. Trimming removed 3 bases from V and 7 bases from J; junction bases left unmatched: 13. CDR3 length: 16 amino acids. In germline, CDR1 is SGDLS, CDR2 YYNGEE. CDR3 sequence reads: CASSAAGTGPAVGYTF. The DNA for the CDR3 is TGTGCCAGCAGCGCCGCCGGGACAGGGCCCGCAGTTGGCTACACCTTC.

This clone has more than one count but fewer than ten. This chain links TRBV10-2 with TRBJ1-2; 7 positions agree with TRBD1. The germline V gene has CDR1 WSHSY and CDR2 SAAADI. V was clipped by 6 bases and J by 7 bases; unmatched bases: 11. CDR3 length equals 14 residues. CDR3 in amino acids: CASSSQGSFGGYTF. CDR3 nucleotide sequence: TGCGCCAGCAGCTCACAGGGGTCCTTCGGTGGCTACACCTTC.

The chain uses TRBV9 and TRBJ2-3, with TRBD2 matching over 15 bases. The germline gives CDR1 SGDLS, CDR2 YYNGEE. There are 17 residues in the CDR3. Trimming cost V 0 bases and J 6 bases; bases outside gene matches: 5. The CDR3 loop is CASSVGTSGRARDTQYF. CDR3 bases: TGTGCCAGCAGCGTAGGGACTAGCGGGAGGGCCCGGGATACGCAGTATTTT.

V is TRBV9 and J is TRBJ1-1, with D unclear. Trimming took 0 bases from V and 1 from J, leaving 10 bases between them. The CDR3 contains 15 residues. Per germline, CDR1 SGDLS and CDR2 YYNGEE. The CDR3 is CASSVVNAGNTEAFF. Here the CDR3 DNA reads TGTGCCAGCAGCGTAGTAAACGCGGGGAACACTGAAGCTTTCTTT.

V gene TRBV27 combines with J gene TRBJ2-3; D gene ambiguous. The CDR3 has 13 residues. Trimming left V 3 bases short and J 3 bases short, with 7 bases between. CDR1 is MNHEY, CDR2 SMNVEV, per germline (reference sequence). This CDR3 reads CASSFSVTDTQYF. The CDR3 DNA reads TGTGCCAGCAGTTTCTCAGTTACAGATACGCAGTATTTT.

The chain uses TRBV9 and TRBJ2-5, with D possibly matching TRBD2 (6 bases). Trimming cost V 2 bases and J 5 bases, with 13 bases left between them. The CDR3 is 14 residues long. Germline CDR1 SGDLS, CDR2 YYNGEE. The CDR3 region has the DNA TGTGCCAGCAGCGTTACGGGAGCTAGGGAGACCCAGTACTTC. This codes for CASSVTGARETQYF.

V is TRBV30 and J is TRBJ1-3; no clear D. Germline loops: CDR1 GTSNPN, CDR2 SVGIG (reference sequence). CDR3 length equals 15 residues. The V and J ends lost 0 bases and 2 bases respectively, with 11 bases between them. The CDR3 coding sequence is TGTGCCTGGAGTGTTAATTCGGGAACTGGAAACACCATATATTTT. Encoded protein: CAWSVNSGTGNTIYF.

The chain is built from TRBV7-6 and TRBJ1-1; 7 nucleotides match TRBD1. This CDR3 is 13 amino acids long. Trimming at V came to 5 bases and at J to 8 bases, leaving 8 bases not matched to a gene. Germline lookup yields CDR1 SGHVS and CDR2 FNYEAQ. The CDR3 region is CASSQRAGQEAFF. CDR3 nucleotides: TGTGCCAGCAGCCAAAGGGCGGGACAGGAAGCTTTCTTT. Combining the CDR3 with reference TRBV7-6 and TRBJ1-1 gives the whole variable domain GAGVSQSPRYKVTKRGQDVALRCDPISGHVSLYWYRQALGQGPEFLTYFNYEAQQDKSGLPNDRFSAERPEGSISTLTIQRTEQRDSAMYRCASSQRAGQEAFFGQGTRLTVV.

A note on this clone: Distinct nucleotide sequences in the sample also encode this CDR3. This chain connects TRBV30 to TRBJ1-1; D uncertain. V lost 3 bases, J lost 0 bases, and 5 bases lay in between. The CDR3 totals 12 residues. Germline CDR1 and CDR2: GTSNPN and SVGIG (reference sequence). The CDR3 loop is CAWSPVNTEAFF. The CDR3 nucleotides are TGTGCCTGGAGCCCAGTGAACACTGAAGCTTTCTTT.

J is TRBJ1-5 and V is TRBV18; 8 bases agree with TRBD1. The CDR3 totals 16 residues. V lost 3 bases to trimming and J lost 9 bases; unmatched junction nucleotides: 13. Germline V gene sequence: CDR1 KGHSH, CDR2 LQKENI. This CDR3 reads CASSPPGTGSSGPQHF. CDR3 DNA: TGTGCCAGCTCACCCCCTGGGACAGGTTCCAGTGGGCCCCAGCATTTT.

V gene TRBV5-1 combines with J gene TRBJ1-4, with no clear D. CDR3 length equals 14 residues. Trimming stripped 6 bases from V and 6 bases from J, with 15 bases between. Germline V gene sequence: CDR1 SGHRS, CDR2 YFSETQ. As DNA, the CDR3 is TGCGCCAGCACCTCCTCGGTCGCCGATGAAAAACTGTTTTTT. It is translated as CASTSSVADEKLFF.

In DNA form, the CDR3 reads TGTGCCAGCAGCCCCCGGACAGGGGGCGGCTATGGCTACACCTTC. Translated, it gives CASSPRTGGGYGYTF. The chain has TRBV11-2 and TRBJ1-2; TRBD1 agrees at 11 bases. The germline CDR1 and CDR2 sequences are SGHAT and FQNNGV. This CDR3 is 15 amino acids long. V trimming: 5 bases; J trimming: 4 bases; junction bases outside the gene matches: 6.

The chain uses TRBV7-8 and TRBJ2-7, with a tentative D call TRBD2 (6 bases). V shed 2 bases and J shed 5 bases, with 13 bases lying between them. The CDR3 loop spans 14 amino acids. The V gene's germline CDR1 is SGHVS and CDR2 FQNEAQ. Here the CDR3 reads CASSLRRDPHEQYF. The CDR3 nucleotides read TGTGCCAGCAGCTTAAGGAGGGATCCCCACGAGCAGTACTTC. Looking up the rest from reference TRBV7-8 and TRBJ2-7 gives the full variable domain: GAGVSQSPRYKVAKRGQDVALRCDPISGHVSLFWYQQALGQGPEFLTYFQNEAQLDKSGLPSDRFFAERPEGSVSTLKIQRTQQEDSAVYLCASSLRRDPHEQYFGPGTRLTVT.

The CDR3 loop reads CASSFVRGSTDTQYF. As DNA, the CDR3 is TGTGCCAGCAGCTTTGTTAGAGGGAGCACAGATACGCAGTATTTT. The rearrangement links TRBV5-6 to TRBJ2-3; D might be TRBD2 (5 bases). This CDR3 is 15 amino acids long. Germline CDR1 SGHDT, CDR2 YYEEEE. V was trimmed by 2 bases and J by 0 bases, leaving 10 bases between them.

The chain is built from TRBV6-6 and TRBJ1-2; 7 bases align to TRBD1. This CDR3 is 13 amino acids long. CDR1 is MNHNY, CDR2 SVGAGI, per germline (reference sequence). The V and J ends lost 5 bases and 7 bases, in that order; junction bases with no gene match: 7. The CDR3 DNA reads TGTGCCAGCAGTCTTTACAGGGGTTCTGGCTACACCTTC. Protein product: CASSLYRGSGYTF.

This sequence joins TRBV10-3 and TRBJ2-5, with D tentatively TRBD1 (6 bases). Germline loops: CDR1 ENHRY, CDR2 SYGVKD. V was trimmed by 2 bases and J by 7 bases, leaving 20 bases between them. The CDR3 contains 16 residues. The CDR3 DNA sequence: TGTGCCATCAGTGAGGGGGTCTCAACAGGGACGGGGACCCAGTACTTC. It is translated as CAISEGVSTGTGTQYF.